Each of the 9 T cell receptor beta chains below was sequenced from the same sample in a study of T-cell reconstitution after alpha-beta-depleted transplantation in children. Preparation of the TCRbeta library was carried out with unique molecular identifiers. TCRdb independently ran MiXCR on the PCR reads; one entry per CDR3 protein. The table shows around 360,000 distinct CDR3 sequences, with 10% to 13% occurring only once. Sequenced material: PBMCs from the stem cell graft donor, taken from the stem cell graft. These receptors were obtained from a human donor who donated a stem cell graft to a child with acute lymphoblastic leukemia.

This clonotype has just a few counts. The chain couples TRBV19 to TRBJ2-1; no clear D gene. CDR3 size: 15 residues. Trimming took off 3 bases at V and 8 bases at J, with 17 bases between the two ends. Germline CDR1 is LNHDA and CDR2 is SQIVND (reference sequence). This CDR3 is CASSMVDGRLDEQFF. The CDR3 nucleotides are TGTGCCAGTAGTATGGTGGACGGGCGGTTGGATGAGCAGTTCTTC.

J is TRBJ2-1 and V is TRBV6-2 or TRBV6-3; 10 positions agree with TRBD2. The V gene's germline CDR1 is MNHEY and CDR2 SVGEGT. V lost 8 bases and J lost 8; bases outside the gene matches: 6. This CDR3 is built from 13 residues. The CDR3 spells CASRSGRRDEQFF. The CDR3 nucleotides read TGTGCCAGCCGTAGCGGGAGGAGGGATGAGCAGTTCTTC.

This clonotype turned up a few times. This CDR3 is CASSYDEKGNTEAFF. In nucleotides, the CDR3 is TGTGCCAGCAGTTACGATGAAAAGGGGAACACTGAAGCTTTCTTT. The chain joins TRBV6-5 to TRBJ1-1; D is uncertain. V lost 2 bases, J lost 1 base, and 11 bases lay in between. Germline loops: CDR1 MNHEY, CDR2 SVGAGI. The CDR3 totals 15 residues.

This clonotype was counted many times. This chain links TRBV4-3 with TRBJ2-3; possible D gene TRBD1, 5 bases. The CDR3 consists of 14 residues. Trimming took off 3 bases at V and 7 bases at J, with 14 bases between the two ends. Germline CDR1 LGHNA, CDR2 YSLEER. CDR3 DNA: TGCGCCAGCAGCCACCCCCCGCAGGGAAATACGCAGTATTTT. Translation gives CASSHPPQGNTQYF.

In this sample, this clonotype turned up a few times. Here the CDR3 reads CSALSPEMVDTQYF. The CDR3, as DNA: TGCAGTGCTCTTAGTCCAGAAATGGTAGATACGCAGTATTTT. This chain connects TRBV20-1 to TRBJ2-3; unclear D gene. CDR1 is DFQATT, CDR2 SNEGSKA, per germline (reference sequence). The CDR3 has 14 amino acids. With 5 bases removed from V and 5 bases from J, the gap between germline ends came to 17 bases.

This clonotype came up a few times. The chain recombines TRBV5-1 with TRBJ2-3, with D possibly TRBD1 on 5 matching bases. V was shortened by 0 bases and J by 4 bases, with 12 bases between the two germline ends. Germline CDR1 and CDR2: SGHRS and YFSETQ. The CDR3 totals 15 residues. The chain's CDR3 is CASSLGTSLPDTQYF. CDR3 nucleotides: TGCGCCAGCAGCTTGGGGACAAGCCTTCCAGATACGCAGTATTTT. The full variable domain, rest sourced from reference TRBV5-1 and TRBJ2-3, is KAGVTQTPRYLIKTRGQQVTLSCSPISGHRSVSWYQQTPGQGLQFLFEYFSETQRNKGNFPGRFSGRQFSNSRSEMNVSTLELGDSALYLCASSLGTSLPDTQYFGPGTRLTVL.

This clonotype was seen more than once but under ten times. The V and J genes are TRBV29-1 and TRBJ2-7; 8 bases map to TRBD1. Looked up from germline, CDR1 is SQVTM and CDR2 is ANQGSEA. Unmatched junction bases numbered 7, after V lost 5 bases and J lost 4 bases. The length of the CDR3 is 13 residues. This chain's CDR3 is CSVIWTGRYEQYF. The CDR3, as DNA: TGCAGCGTTATATGGACAGGGAGGTACGAGCAGTACTTC.

This clonotype came up a few times. The rearrangement joins TRBV5-1 to TRBJ2-1; 7 nucleotides align to TRBD1. CDR1 and CDR2 from the germline V gene are SGHRS and YFSETQ. The CDR3 covers 17 residues. V lost 7 bases, J lost 0 bases, and 13 bases stayed unmatched. This CDR3 reads CASLFGPGQSSYNEQFF. The CDR3 DNA sequence: TGCGCCAGCCTTTTTGGACCGGGACAGAGCTCCTACAATGAGCAGTTCTTC.

The sample holds a few counts of this clonotype. This chain connects TRBV28 to TRBJ2-5, with a possible D match to TRBD2 (5 bases). Germline CDR1 reads MDHEN; CDR2 reads SYDVKM. Trimming removed 3 bases from V and 5 bases from J, with 10 bases in between. This CDR3 spans 13 amino acids. The CDR3 bases are TGTGCCAGCAGTTTGAACGGGATGGAGACCCAGTACTTC. It translates to CASSLNGMETQYF.